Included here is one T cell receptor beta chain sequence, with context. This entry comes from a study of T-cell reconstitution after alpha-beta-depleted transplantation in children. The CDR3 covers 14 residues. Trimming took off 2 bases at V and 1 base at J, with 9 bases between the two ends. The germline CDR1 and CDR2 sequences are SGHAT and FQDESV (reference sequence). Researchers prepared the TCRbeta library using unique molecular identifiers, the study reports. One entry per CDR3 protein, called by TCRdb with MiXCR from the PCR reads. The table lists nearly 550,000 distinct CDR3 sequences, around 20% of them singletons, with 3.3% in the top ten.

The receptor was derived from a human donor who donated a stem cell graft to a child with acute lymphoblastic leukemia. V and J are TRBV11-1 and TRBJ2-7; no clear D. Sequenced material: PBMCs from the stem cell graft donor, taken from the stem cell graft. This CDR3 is CASSLLGISYEQYF. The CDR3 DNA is TGTGCCAGCAGCTTACTCGGTATATCCTACGAGCAGTACTTC.